This T cell receptor (beta chain) was obtained from a study of response to subunit inactivated influenza vaccine. This clonotype appeared many times. This CDR3 region has 16 residues. The J segment lost 2 bases and the V segment lost 2 bases, leaving 6 bases of the junction unmatched. The germline V gene has CDR1 MNHEY and CDR2 SVGAGI. TCRdb fed the RT-PCR reads into MiXCR, producing one record per CDR3 protein. This sample yields more than 150,000 distinct CDR3 sequences, of which about 9% are seen a single time; about 11% belongs to the top ten. This clonotype originated in a man in his fifties or sixties who received an inactivated influenza vaccine. V gene TRBV6-5 combines with J gene TRBJ2-7; 10 bases are a match to TRBD2. The sample in question was non-naive T cells sorted from PBMCs, obtained on the day of vaccination. DNA of the CDR3: TGTGCCAGCAGTTACGGGCTAGCGGGGGCCGCCTACGAGCAGTACTTC. As protein: CASSYGLAGAAYEQYF.